This T cell receptor beta chain was found in a study of Ad26.COV2.S vaccination and SARS-CoV-2 variants. At the level of the study: The donor participated in the COV1001 trial, in its Ad26.COV2.S arm.

The treatment: 15 to 20 received Ad26.COV2.S at low or high dose, single or two shots; several received placebo; per-sample allocation not given. Samples came from day 63 after the first vaccine or placebo injection. The study used a vaccine consisting of an Ad26 vector that expressed Wuhan-strain SARS-CoV-2 spike. Whole-study results and caveats: Measures of TCR breadth and depth may have fallen short of total T cell responses.

This clone has only a few counts. Antigen unknown. Looked up from germline, CDR1 is MNHNY and CDR2 is SVGAGI (reference sequence). This CDR3 is built from 15 residues. Trimming shortened V by 2 bases and J by 7 bases, and 18 bases separated the two germline ends. TCRdb keeps only in-frame clones here, not all; method: immunoSEQ multiplex PCR. The table includes roughly 270,000 clones, approximately 87% detected once. The TCR was taken from a person aged 18-60 years who received the Ad26.COV2.S COVID-19 vaccine or a placebo. This rearrangement joins TRBV6-6 to TRBJ2-7; D not certain. This specimen was peripheral blood, taken in a trial of Ad26.COV2.S vaccine versus placebo. The CDR3 DNA sequence: TGTGCCAGCAGTTACCCTCGAGCCGCCCTCGGGGAGCAGTACTTC. Encoded protein: CASSYPRAALGEQYF.